The 21 T cell receptor beta chains presented below share a single source sample, sequenced in a study of technical replicates of blood from several donors. Sequencing was performed with immunoSEQ multiplex PCR; in TCRdb, only in-frame clones are kept and a portion is missing. The data hold about 79,000 clones, with more than 85% observed a single time. Sequences were obtained from T cells isolated from PBMCs. Every receptor here comes from a human donor in good health. Some clones in this sample may be carry-over from other donors' samples.

Comments on this clone: One junction end does not reproduce the germline sequence, and a read error may be involved. The gene calls are TRBV5-4 and TRBJ2-7, with 9 bases fitting TRBD1. CDR1 and CDR2 (germline): SGHNT, YYREEE (reference sequence). CDR3 size: 14 residues. CDR3 in amino acids: CASRLDRGSYEQYF. The CDR3 DNA sequence: TGTGCCAGCAGATTGGACAGGGGTTCCTACGAGCAGTACTTC.

The chain employs TRBV6-5 and TRBJ2-1; D gene uncertain. The germline V gene encodes CDR1 MNHEY and CDR2 SVGAGI. V lost 8 bases and J lost 6, with 14 bases in between. CDR3 size: 13 residues. The CDR3 spells CASGTSTGNEQFF. The CDR3 DNA is TGTGCCAGCGGCACTTCGACGGGCAATGAGCAGTTCTTC.

This sequence joins TRBV11-1 and TRBJ2-3; TRBD1 agrees at 7 bases. The CDR3 has 18 residues. Trimming cost V 5 bases and J 0 bases; bases outside gene matches: 14. Germline CDR1 and CDR2: SGHAT and FQDESV (reference sequence). DNA for the CDR3: TGTGCCAGCAGCCCCAGGTACAGGGGAGAGGGGAGCACAGATACGCAGTATTTT. Translation: CASSPRYRGEGSTDTQYF. Variable domain in full (rest from reference TRBV11-1 and TRBJ2-3): EAEVAQSPRYKITEKSQAVAFWCDPISGHATLYWYRQILGQGPELLVQFQDESVVDDSQLPKDRFSAERLKGVDSTLKIQPAELGDSAMYLCASSPRYRGEGSTDTQYFGPGTRLTVL.

The chain combines TRBV27 with TRBJ2-1; 8 bases map to TRBD2. With V trimmed by 8 bases and J by 12 bases, 15 bases remained unmatched. Germline CDR1 is MNHEY and CDR2 is SMNVEV (reference sequence). The CDR3 sequence is 14 residues long. CDR3 nucleotide sequence: TGTGCCAGCTGCCCCATCCGGGAGGGCCGGTGGCAGTTCTTC. Residues: CASCPIREGRWQFF.

V gene TRBV30 combines with J gene TRBJ2-7, with TRBD1 matching over 7 bases. Per the germline V gene, CDR1 is GTSNPN and CDR2 is SVGIG (reference sequence). The CDR3 has 14 residues. The ends lost 4 bases at V and 3 bases at J; junction bases unmatched: 9. The CDR3 region has the DNA TGTGCCTGGAAAGCCGGGACAGAAATCTACGAGCAGTACTTC. Translation: CAWKAGTEIYEQYF.

In DNA form, the CDR3 reads TGCGCCAGCAGCTTGCCCAGGGACATCCCTGAGCAGTTCTTC. It yields the protein CASSLPRDIPEQFF. The chain recombines TRBV5-1 with TRBJ2-1; tentative D call: TRBD1 (6 bases). V was pared by 1 base and J by 9 bases, with 14 bases between. The CDR3 runs to 14 residues. Germline-derived CDR1 and CDR2 are SGHRS and YFSETQ.

The chain joins TRBV5-8 to TRBJ2-7; TRBD2 agrees at 7 bases. Trimming cost V 3 bases and J 2 bases; bases outside gene matches: 11. The CDR3 is 16 amino acids. The germline gives CDR1 SGHTS, CDR2 YDEGEE. The CDR3 reads CASSSPSGSPPYEQYF. CDR3 in DNA: TGTGCCAGCAGCTCACCTAGCGGATCACCCCCCTACGAGCAGTACTTC.

The genes are TRBV11-3 and TRBJ2-3; TRBD2 matches at 7 bases. The V segment lost 5 bases and the J segment 7 bases; nucleotides outside the gene matches: 12. The CDR3 sequence is 15 residues long. Germline CDR1 SGHNT, CDR2 YENEEA. This CDR3 reads CASSRGRESRNTQYF. CDR3 nucleotides: TGTGCCAGCAGCCGAGGGCGGGAGAGTAGAAATACGCAGTATTTT.

The chain couples TRBV4-1 to TRBJ2-5; D not certain. The CDR3 consists of 13 residues. The germline CDR1 and CDR2 sequences are MGHRA and YSYEKL. V was clipped by 4 bases and J by 4 bases, with 10 bases between them. DNA for the CDR3: TGCGCCAGCAGCCTGTACAGCACAGAGACCCAGTACTTC. Translated: CASSLYSTETQYF.

This clone occurred a few times. This rearrangement joins TRBV7-9 to TRBJ1-3; 7 bases agree with TRBD1. Germline CDR1 SEHNR, CDR2 FQNEAQ (reference sequence). V shed 4 bases and J 0 bases; nucleotides not matched to a gene: 3. This CDR3 is built from 15 residues. CDR3 sequence: CASSSRDSSGNTIYF. In nucleotides, the CDR3 is TGTGCCAGCAGCTCCCGGGACAGCTCTGGAAACACCATATATTTT.

The chain combines TRBV11-2 with TRBJ2-7; D gene ambiguous. This CDR3 has 15 amino acids. The germline V gene has CDR1 SGHAT and CDR2 FQNNGV. Trimming cost V 3 bases and J 4 bases, with 16 bases left between them. The CDR3 protein is CASSFLTPGTYEQYF. CDR3 in DNA: TGTGCCAGCAGCTTTCTGACCCCGGGTACTTACGAGCAGTACTTC.

The CDR3 sequence: CASSSNKLAGGNEQFF. The CDR3 nucleotides read TGTGCCAGCAGCTCCAATAAGCTAGCGGGGGGGAATGAGCAGTTCTTC. The V gene is TRBV7-9, the J gene TRBJ2-1; 12 nucleotides agree with TRBD2. This CDR3 spans 16 amino acids. The junction had 8 bases not matched to a gene; V was cut back by 4 bases and J by 7 bases. CDR1 SEHNR and CDR2 FQNEAQ come from the germline V gene (reference sequence). Supplemented by reference TRBV7-9 and TRBJ2-1, the full variable domain reads DTGVSQNPRHKITKRGQNVTFRCDPISEHNRLYWYRQTLGQGPEFLTYFQNEAQLEKSRLLSDRFSAERPKGSFSTLEIQRTEQGDSAMYLCASSSNKLAGGNEQFFGPGTRLTVL.

There are a few counts of this clone. The V gene is TRBV30, the J gene TRBJ2-2; a weak D match, TRBD1 (6 bases). Germline V gene lookup returns CDR1 GTSNPN and CDR2 SVGIG (reference sequence). The V end was cut by 6 bases, the J end by 5 bases, with 10 bases between. The CDR3 totals 12 residues. The CDR3 region has the DNA TGTGCCTGTTACAGGGCAACCGGGGAGCTGTTTTTT. Translation gives CACYRATGELFF.

The rearrangement joins TRBV7-3 to TRBJ2-1; 9 bases are a match to TRBD2. V shed 6 bases, J shed 8 bases, and the junction held 8 bases outside the gene matches. This CDR3 is built from 14 residues. Germline V gene sequence: CDR1 SGHTA, CDR2 FQGTGA. CDR3 residues: CASSPSGTLDEQFF. DNA of the CDR3: TGTGCCAGCAGTCCTAGCGGGACCCTGGATGAGCAGTTCTTC.

This clone was found once. The chain carries TRBV28 and TRBJ2-7; D might be TRBD2 (5 bases). Germline CDR1 MDHEN, CDR2 SYDVKM. The CDR3 is 13 residues long. Deletions cut 2 bases from V and 3 bases from J, with 8 bases between. The CDR3 reads CASSLNRGYEQYF. The CDR3 DNA is TGTGCCAGCAGTTTAAACCGGGGCTACGAGCAGTACTTC.

This sequence joins TRBV27 and TRBJ2-2; TRBD2 matches at 9 bases. This CDR3 contains 16 residues. V lost 3 bases to trimming and J lost 3 bases; unmatched junction nucleotides: 5. Per germline, CDR1 MNHEY and CDR2 SMNVEV (reference sequence). CDR3 region: CASSLLGLAYTGELFF. In DNA, the CDR3 is TGTGCCAGCAGTTTGTTGGGACTAGCTTACACCGGGGAGCTGTTTTTT.

The J gene is TRBJ1-5, the V gene TRBV10-2; D is ambiguous. This CDR3 spans 15 amino acids. V was trimmed by 2 bases and J by 2 bases, leaving 10 bases between them. Germline CDR1 is WSHSY and CDR2 is SAAADI. This CDR3 is CASSEPGDGNQPQHF. In DNA form, the CDR3 reads TGCGCCAGCAGTGAGCCGGGTGACGGCAATCAGCCCCAGCATTTT.

The chain joins TRBV2 to TRBJ2-3, with D tentatively TRBD2 (5 bases). CDR3 length: 15 residues. CDR1 and CDR2 (germline): SNHLY, FYNNEI. V lost 8 bases to trimming and J lost 0 bases, with 15 bases between them. The chain's CDR3 is CASGKLGVSTDTQYF. Written as DNA, the CDR3 is TGTGCCAGCGGAAAACTAGGAGTCAGCACAGATACGCAGTATTTT.

V and J are TRBV30 and TRBJ1-2; no clear D. Germline V gives CDR1 GTSNPN, CDR2 SVGIG (reference sequence). The CDR3 is 12 residues long. Trimming took off 1 base at V and 8 bases at J, with 11 bases between the two ends. DNA for the CDR3: TGTGCCTGGAGTGAAGACTCGGGGGGCTACACCTTC. Amino acids: CAWSEDSGGYTF. Full variable domain (outside the CDR3, taken from reference TRBV30 and TRBJ1-2): SQTIHQWPATLVQPVGSPLSLECTVEGTSNPNLYWYRQAAGRGLQLLFYSVGIGQISSEVPQNLSASRPQDRQFILSSKKLLLSDSGFYLCAWSEDSGGYTFGSGTRLTVV.

The chain has TRBV10-1 and TRBJ1-2; a weak D match, TRBD1 (5 bases). The CDR3 loop spans 12 amino acids. Trimming took off 11 bases at V and 2 bases at J, with 12 bases between the two ends. Germline CDR1 reads WNHNN; CDR2 reads SYGVQD (reference sequence). The CDR3 region is CAADSANYGYTF. CDR3 coding DNA: TGCGCCGCAGACAGCGCAAACTATGGCTACACCTTC.

This rearrangement joins TRBV27 to TRBJ2-1, with 15 bases lining up with TRBD2. Germline assignment: CDR1 MNHEY and CDR2 SMNVEV (reference sequence). The J segment lost 9 bases and the V segment lost 2 bases, leaving 5 bases of the junction unmatched. This CDR3 is 16 amino acids long. In DNA, the CDR3 is TGTGCCAGCAGTTTACTCGCGGGACTAGCGGGAGGTGAGCAGTTCTTC. As protein: CASSLLAGLAGGEQFF.